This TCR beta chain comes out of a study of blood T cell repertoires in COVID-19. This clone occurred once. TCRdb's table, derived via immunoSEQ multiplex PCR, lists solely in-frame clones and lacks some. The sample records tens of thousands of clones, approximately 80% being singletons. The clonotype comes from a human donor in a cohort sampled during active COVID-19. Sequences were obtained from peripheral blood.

The CDR3 DNA is TGTGCCAGCAGCTTAGTAGCCGGGACTTACAATGAGCAGTTCTTC. Protein product: CASSLVAGTYNEQFF. V is TRBV7-8 and J is TRBJ2-1; weak D call: TRBD2 (6 bases). Germline V gene lookup returns CDR1 SGHVS and CDR2 FQNEAQ. V was cut by 1 base and J by 4 bases, with 11 bases left in between. The CDR3 is made up of 15 amino acids.